This TCR beta chain originates from a study of control samples from healthy donors and cancer patients. The assay was immunoSEQ multiplex PCR, and TCRdb's table has in-frame clones only and misses some. Of around 80,000 clones listed, around nine tenths are singletons. V was trimmed by 6 bases and J by 7 bases, leaving 15 bases between them. The germline gives CDR1 MGHDK, CDR2 SYGVNS. The CDR3 extends over 14 amino acids. The source of this sequence is a man aged 50-59 years in good health. The sample comprised blood. The rearrangement links TRBV25-1 to TRBJ1-4, with TRBD1 as a possible D gene (6 bases). For the CDR3, the DNA is TGTGCCAGCAGCATTACAGGGTCCGGTGAAAAACTGTTTTTT. This gives the protein CASSITGSGEKLFF.